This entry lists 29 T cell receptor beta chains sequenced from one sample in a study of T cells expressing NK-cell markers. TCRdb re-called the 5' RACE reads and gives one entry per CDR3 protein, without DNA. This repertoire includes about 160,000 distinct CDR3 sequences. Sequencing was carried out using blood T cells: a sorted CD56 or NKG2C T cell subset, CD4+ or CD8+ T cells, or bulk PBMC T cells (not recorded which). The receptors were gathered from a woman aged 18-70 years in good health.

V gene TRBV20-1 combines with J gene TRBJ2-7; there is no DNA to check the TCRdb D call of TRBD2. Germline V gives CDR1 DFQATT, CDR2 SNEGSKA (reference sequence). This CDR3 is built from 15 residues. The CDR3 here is CSAIGTSGTPYEQYF.

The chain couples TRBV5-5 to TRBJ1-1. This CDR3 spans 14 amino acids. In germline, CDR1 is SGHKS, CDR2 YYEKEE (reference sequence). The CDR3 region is CASSLLDQNTEAFF.

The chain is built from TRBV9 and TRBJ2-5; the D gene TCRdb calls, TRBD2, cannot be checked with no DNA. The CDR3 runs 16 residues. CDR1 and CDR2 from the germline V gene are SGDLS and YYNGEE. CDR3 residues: CASSVGSSGSQETQYF.

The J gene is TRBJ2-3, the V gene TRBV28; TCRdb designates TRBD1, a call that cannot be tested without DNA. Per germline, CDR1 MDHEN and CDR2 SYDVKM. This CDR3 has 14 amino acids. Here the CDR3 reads CASRRTGGQDTQYF.

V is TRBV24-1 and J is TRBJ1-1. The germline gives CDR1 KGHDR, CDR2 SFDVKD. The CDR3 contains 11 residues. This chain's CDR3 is CATSDLRKAFF.

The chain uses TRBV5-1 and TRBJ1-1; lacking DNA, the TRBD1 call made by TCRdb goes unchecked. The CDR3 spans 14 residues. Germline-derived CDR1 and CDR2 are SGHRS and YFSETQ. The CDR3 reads CASSLGSGGTEAFF.

This CDR3 is CASSATGGNQPQHF. The chain uses TRBV5-1 and TRBJ1-5; TCRdb reports TRBD1, a call that lacks DNA to check it against. The CDR3 loop spans 14 amino acids. CDR1 and CDR2 from the germline V gene are SGHRS and YFSETQ.

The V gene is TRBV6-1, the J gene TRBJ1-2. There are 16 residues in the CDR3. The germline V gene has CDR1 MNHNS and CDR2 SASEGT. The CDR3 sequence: CASSQGARGGDYGYTF.

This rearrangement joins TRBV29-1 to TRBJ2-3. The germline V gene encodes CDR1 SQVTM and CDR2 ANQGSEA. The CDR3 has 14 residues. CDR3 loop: CSVGTAANTDTQYF.

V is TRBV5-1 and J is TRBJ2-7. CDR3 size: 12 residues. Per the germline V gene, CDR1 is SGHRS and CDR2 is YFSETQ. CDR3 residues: CASSGSSYEQYF.

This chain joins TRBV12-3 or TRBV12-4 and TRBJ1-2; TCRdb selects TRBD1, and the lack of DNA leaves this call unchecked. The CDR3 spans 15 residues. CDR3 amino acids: CASSSDGTGNYGYTF.

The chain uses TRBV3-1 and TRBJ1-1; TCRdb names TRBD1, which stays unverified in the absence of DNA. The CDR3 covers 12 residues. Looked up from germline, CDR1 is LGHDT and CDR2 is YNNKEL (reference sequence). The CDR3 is CATGEGYTEAFF.

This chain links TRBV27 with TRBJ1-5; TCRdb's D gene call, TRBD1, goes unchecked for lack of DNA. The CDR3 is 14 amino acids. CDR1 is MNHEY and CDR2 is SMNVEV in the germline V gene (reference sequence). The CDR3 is CASSSRQGLGAQHF.

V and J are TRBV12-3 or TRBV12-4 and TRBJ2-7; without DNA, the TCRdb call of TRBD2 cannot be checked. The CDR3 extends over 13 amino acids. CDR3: CASSSGLPYEQYF.

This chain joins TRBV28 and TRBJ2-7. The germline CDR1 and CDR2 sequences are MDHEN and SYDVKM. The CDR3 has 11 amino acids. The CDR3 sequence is CASTLMGEQYF.

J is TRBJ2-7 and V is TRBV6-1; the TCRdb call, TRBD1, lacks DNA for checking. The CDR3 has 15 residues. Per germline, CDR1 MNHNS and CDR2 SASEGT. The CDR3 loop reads CASSRRGPGGLEQYF.

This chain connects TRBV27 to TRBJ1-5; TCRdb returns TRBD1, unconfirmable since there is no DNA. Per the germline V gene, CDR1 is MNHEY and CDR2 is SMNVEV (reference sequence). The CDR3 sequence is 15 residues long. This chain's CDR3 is CASSSLMAGGQPQHF.

The CDR3 loop is CSASDWTSGTDTQYF. The chain is built from TRBV20-1 and TRBJ2-3; TCRdb returns TRBD2, unconfirmable since there is no DNA. Germline CDR1 is DFQATT and CDR2 is SNEGSKA (reference sequence). The CDR3 covers 15 residues.

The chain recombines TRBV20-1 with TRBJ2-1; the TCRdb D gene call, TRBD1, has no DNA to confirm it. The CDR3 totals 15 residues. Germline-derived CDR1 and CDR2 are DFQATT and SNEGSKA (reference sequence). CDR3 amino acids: CSANPVLMAYNEQFF.

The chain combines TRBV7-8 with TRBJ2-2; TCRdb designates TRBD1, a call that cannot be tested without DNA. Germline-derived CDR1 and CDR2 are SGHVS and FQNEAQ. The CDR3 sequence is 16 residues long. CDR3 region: CASSLVVGRNTGELFF.

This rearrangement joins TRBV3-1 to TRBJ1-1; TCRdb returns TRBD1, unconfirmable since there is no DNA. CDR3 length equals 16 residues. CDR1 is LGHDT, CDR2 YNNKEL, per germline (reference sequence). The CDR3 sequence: CASSRRYQGAITEAFF.

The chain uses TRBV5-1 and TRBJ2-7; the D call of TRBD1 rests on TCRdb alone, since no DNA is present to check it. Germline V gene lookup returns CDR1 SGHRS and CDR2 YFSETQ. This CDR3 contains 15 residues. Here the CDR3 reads CASSSGTGEGYEQYF.

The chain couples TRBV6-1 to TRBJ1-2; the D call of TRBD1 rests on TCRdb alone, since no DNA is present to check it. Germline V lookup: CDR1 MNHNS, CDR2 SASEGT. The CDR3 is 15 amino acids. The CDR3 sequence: CASSPSPRPDYGYTF.

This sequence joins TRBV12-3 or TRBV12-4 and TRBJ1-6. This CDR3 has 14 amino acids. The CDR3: CASSFIIGNSPLHF.

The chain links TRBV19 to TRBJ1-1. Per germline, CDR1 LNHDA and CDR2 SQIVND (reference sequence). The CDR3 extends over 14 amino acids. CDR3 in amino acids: CASSIDRVNTEAFF.

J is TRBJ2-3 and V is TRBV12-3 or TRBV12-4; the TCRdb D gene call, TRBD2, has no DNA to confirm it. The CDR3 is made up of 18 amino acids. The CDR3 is CASSSRISSGVSTDTQYF.

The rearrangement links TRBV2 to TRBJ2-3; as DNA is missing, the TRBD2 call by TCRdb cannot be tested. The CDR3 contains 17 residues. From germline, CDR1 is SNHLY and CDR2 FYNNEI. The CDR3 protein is CASSGGTSGSRRDTQYF.

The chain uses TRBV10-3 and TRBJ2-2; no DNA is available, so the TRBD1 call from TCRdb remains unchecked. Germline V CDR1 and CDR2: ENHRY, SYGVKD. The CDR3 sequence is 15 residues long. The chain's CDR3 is CAISEPRASTGELFF.

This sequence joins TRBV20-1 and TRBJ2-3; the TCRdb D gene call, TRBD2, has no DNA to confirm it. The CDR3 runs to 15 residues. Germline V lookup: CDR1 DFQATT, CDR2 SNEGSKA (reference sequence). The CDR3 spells CSALLAPRGTDTQYF.